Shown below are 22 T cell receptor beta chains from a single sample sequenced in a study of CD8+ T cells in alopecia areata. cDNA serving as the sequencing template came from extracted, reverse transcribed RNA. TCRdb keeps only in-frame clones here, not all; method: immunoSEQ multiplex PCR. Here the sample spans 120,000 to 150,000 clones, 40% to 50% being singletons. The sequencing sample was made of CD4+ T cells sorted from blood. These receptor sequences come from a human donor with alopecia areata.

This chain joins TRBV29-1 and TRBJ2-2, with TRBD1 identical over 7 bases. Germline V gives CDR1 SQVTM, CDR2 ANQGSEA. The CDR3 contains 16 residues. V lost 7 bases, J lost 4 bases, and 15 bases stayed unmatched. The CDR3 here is CSGHVQGPAGTGELFF. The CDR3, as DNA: TGCAGCGGCCACGTACAGGGGCCCGCGGGCACCGGGGAGCTGTTTTTT.

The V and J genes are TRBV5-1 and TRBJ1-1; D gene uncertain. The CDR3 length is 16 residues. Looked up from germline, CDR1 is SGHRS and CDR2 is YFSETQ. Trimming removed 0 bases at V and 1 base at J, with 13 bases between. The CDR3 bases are TGCGCCAGCAGCTTGGGCGGGAGTTGGCGGAACACTGAAGCTTTCTTT. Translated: CASSLGGSWRNTEAFF.

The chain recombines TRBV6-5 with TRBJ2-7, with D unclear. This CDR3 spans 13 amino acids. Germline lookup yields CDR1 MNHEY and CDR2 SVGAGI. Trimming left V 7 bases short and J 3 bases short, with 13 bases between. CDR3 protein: CASTRFIGYEQYF. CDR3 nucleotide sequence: TGTGCCAGCACCCGGTTTATAGGCTACGAGCAGTACTTC.

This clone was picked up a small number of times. This CDR3 is CASKSGLYTGELFF. The CDR3 DNA is TGTGCCAGCAAAAGCGGGTTATACACCGGGGAGCTGTTTTTT. The chain links TRBV2 to TRBJ2-2; D is possibly TRBD2 (6 bases). The CDR3 is 14 amino acids. Germline CDR1 reads SNHLY; CDR2 reads FYNNEI. Trimming stripped 7 bases from V and 3 bases from J, with 12 bases between. The full variable domain, completed using reference TRBV2 and TRBJ2-2, is EPEVTQTPSHQVTQMGQEVILRCVPISNHLYFYWYRQILGQKVEFLVSFYNNEISEKSEIFDDQFSVERPDGSNFTLKIRSTKLEDSAMYFCASKSGLYTGELFFGEGSRLTVL.

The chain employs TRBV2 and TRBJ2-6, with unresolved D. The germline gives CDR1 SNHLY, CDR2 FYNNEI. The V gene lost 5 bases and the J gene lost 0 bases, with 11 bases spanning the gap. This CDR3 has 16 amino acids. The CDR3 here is CASSRSTHSGANVLTF. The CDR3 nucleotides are TGTGCCAGCAGTCGGTCGACCCACTCTGGGGCCAACGTCCTGACTTTC. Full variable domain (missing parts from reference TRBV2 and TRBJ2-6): EPEVTQTPSHQVTQMGQEVILRCVPISNHLYFYWYRQILGQKVEFLVSFYNNEISEKSEIFDDQFSVERPDGSNFTLKIRSTKLEDSAMYFCASSRSTHSGANVLTFGAGSRLTVL.

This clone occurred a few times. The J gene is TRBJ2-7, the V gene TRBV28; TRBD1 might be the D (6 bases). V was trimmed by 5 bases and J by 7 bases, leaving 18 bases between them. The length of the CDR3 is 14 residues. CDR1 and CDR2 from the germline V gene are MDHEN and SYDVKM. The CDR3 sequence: CASSAEGEMREQYF. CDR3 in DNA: TGTGCCAGCAGTGCCGAGGGGGAAATGAGGGAGCAGTACTTC. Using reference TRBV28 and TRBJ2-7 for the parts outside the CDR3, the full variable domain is DVKVTQSSRYLVKRTGEKVFLECVQDMDHENMFWYRQDPGLGLRLIYFSYDVKMKEKGDIPEGYSVSREKKERFSLILESASTNQTSMYLCASSAEGEMREQYFGPGTRLTVT.

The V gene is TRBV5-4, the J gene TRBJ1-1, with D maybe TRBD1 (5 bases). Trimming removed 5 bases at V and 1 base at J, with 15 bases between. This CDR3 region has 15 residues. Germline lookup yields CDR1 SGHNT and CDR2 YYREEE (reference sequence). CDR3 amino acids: CASSLSGPTNTEAFF. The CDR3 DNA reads TGTGCCAGCAGTTTGTCGGGACCGACGAACACTGAAGCTTTCTTT.

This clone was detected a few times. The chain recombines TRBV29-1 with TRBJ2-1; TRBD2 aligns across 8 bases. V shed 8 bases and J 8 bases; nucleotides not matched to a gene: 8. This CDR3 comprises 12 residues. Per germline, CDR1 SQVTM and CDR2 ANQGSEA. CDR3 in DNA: TGCAGCACGAACAGCGGGAGCCATGAGCAGTTCTTC. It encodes CSTNSGSHEQFF.

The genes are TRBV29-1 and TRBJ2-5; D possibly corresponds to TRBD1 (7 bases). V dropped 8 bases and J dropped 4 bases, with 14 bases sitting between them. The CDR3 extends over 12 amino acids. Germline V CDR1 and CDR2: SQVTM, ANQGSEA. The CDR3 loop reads CSTGTAGETQYF. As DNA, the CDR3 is TGCAGCACCGGGACAGCGGGAGAGACCCAGTACTTC.

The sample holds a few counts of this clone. The DNA for the CDR3 is TGCGCCAGCACCCCCCCGGGACGGAGAAACACCATATATTTT. Translated, it gives CASTPPGRRNTIYF. This chain joins TRBV5-1 and TRBJ1-3; D may be TRBD1 (5 bases). There are 14 residues in the CDR3. The germline V gene encodes CDR1 SGHRS and CDR2 YFSETQ. Between the trimmed V and J ends, which lost 6 bases and 5 bases, there was a span of 15 bases.

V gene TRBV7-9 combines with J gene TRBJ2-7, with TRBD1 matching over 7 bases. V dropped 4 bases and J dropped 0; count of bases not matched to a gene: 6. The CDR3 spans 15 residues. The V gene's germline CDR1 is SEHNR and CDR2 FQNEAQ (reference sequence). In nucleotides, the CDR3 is TGTGCCAGCAGCTACGACAGGGCGAGCTCCTACGAGCAGTACTTC. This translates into CASSYDRASSYEQYF.

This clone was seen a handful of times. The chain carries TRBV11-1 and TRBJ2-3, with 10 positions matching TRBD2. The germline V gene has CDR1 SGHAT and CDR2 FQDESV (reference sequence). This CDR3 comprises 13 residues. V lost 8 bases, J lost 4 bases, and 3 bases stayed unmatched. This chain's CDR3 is CASRLAGADTQYF. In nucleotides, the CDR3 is TGTGCCAGCCGCCTAGCGGGAGCAGATACGCAGTATTTT.

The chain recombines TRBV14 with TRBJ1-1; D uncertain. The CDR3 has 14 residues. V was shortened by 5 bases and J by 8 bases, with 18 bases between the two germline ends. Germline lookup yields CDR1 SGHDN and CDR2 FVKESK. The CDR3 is CASSTGISSLEAFF. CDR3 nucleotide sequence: TGTGCCAGCAGCACCGGGATAAGCTCATTAGAAGCTTTCTTT.

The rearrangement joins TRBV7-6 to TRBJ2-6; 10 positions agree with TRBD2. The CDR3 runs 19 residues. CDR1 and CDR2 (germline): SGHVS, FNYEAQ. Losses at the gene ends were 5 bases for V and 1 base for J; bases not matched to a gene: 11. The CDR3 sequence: CASSNRASGSLSGANVLTF. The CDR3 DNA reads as TGTGCCAGCAGCAATCGGGCTAGCGGGAGTTTGTCTGGGGCCAACGTCCTGACTTTC.

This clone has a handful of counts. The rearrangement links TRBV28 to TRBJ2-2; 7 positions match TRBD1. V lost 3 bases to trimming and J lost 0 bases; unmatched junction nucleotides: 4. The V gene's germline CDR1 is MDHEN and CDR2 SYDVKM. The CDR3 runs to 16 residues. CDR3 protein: CASSFRTGANTGELFF. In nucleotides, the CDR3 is TGTGCCAGCAGTTTCCGGACAGGAGCGAACACCGGGGAGCTGTTTTTT.

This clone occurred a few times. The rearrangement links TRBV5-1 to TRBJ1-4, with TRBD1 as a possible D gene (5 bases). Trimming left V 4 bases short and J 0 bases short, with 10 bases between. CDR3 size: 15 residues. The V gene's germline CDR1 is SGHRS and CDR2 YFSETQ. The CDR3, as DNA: TGCGCCAGCAGCGGAACAGGAGCAACTAATGAAAAACTGTTTTTT. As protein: CASSGTGATNEKLFF.

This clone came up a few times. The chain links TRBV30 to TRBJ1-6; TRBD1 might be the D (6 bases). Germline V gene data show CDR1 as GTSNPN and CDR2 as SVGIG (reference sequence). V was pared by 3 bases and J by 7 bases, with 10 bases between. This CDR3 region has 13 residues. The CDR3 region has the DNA TGTGCCTGGAGGGACAGCGGCAATTCACCCCTCCACTTT. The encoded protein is CAWRDSGNSPLHF.

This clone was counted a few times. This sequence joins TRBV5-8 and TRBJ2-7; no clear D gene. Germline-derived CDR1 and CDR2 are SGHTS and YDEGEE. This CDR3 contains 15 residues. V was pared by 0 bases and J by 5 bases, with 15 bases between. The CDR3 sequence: CASSLGVRIRDEQYF. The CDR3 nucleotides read TGTGCCAGCAGCTTGGGGGTCCGTATCCGGGACGAGCAGTACTTC. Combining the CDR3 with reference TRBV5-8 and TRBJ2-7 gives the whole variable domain EAGVTQSPTHLIKTRGQQATLRCSPISGHTSVYWYQQALGLGLQFLLWYDEGEERNRGNFPPRFSGRQFPNYSSELNVNALELEDSALYLCASSLGVRIRDEQYFGPGTRLTVT.

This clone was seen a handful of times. The CDR3 DNA reads as TGCAGCGTTGATGGCGACAGGGGTCCGGGTGACGAGCAGTACTTC. Its translation: CSVDGDRGPGDEQYF. This chain links TRBV29-1 with TRBJ2-7; 8 bases are a match to TRBD1. J was trimmed by 5 bases and V by 3 bases; bases with no gene match: 12. The CDR3 is 15 residues long. Germline values: CDR1 SQVTM, CDR2 ANQGSEA.

The CDR3 DNA is TGTGCCAGCAGAAAGACAGGGTCTGATGGCTACACCTTC. Amino acids: CASRKTGSDGYTF. The V and J genes are TRBV27 and TRBJ1-2; the match to TRBD1 covers 7 bases. This CDR3 spans 13 amino acids. Germline CDR1 and CDR2: MNHEY and SMNVEV (reference sequence). V shed 6 bases, J shed 6 bases, and the junction held 7 bases outside the gene matches.

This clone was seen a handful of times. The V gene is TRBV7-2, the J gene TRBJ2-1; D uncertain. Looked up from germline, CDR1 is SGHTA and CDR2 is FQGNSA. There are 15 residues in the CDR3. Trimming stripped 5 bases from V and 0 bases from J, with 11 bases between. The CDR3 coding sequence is TGTGCCAGCAGCCCTAACCCTAGCTCCTACAATGAGCAGTTCTTC. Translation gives CASSPNPSSYNEQFF.

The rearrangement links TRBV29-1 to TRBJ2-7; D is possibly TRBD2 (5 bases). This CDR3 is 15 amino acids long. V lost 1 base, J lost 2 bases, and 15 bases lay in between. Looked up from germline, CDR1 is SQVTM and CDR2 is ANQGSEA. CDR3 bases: TGCAGCGTTGAAGGGGCTCCCGGGAAAACCTACGAGCAGTACTTC. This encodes CSVEGAPGKTYEQYF.